This entry describes one T cell receptor beta chain. Using immunoSEQ multiplex PCR, the repertoire was profiled, and TCRdb retains in-frame clones only, with some absent. Of roughly 130,000 clones in the sample, around 93% were seen once. The CDR3 contains 15 residues. The J segment lost 4 bases and the V segment lost 7 bases, leaving 6 bases of the junction unmatched. Germline V gene lookup returns CDR1 SEHNR and CDR2 FQNEAQ (reference sequence). This record comes from a study of control samples from healthy donors and cancer patients. The source material was blood. The sequence was obtained from a man aged 18 to 30 in good health. The V gene is TRBV7-9, the J gene TRBJ2-2; TRBD2 matches 10 bases. The CDR3, as DNA: TGTGCCAGCAACACCCTAGCGGGGGCCACCGGGGAGCTGTTTTTT. Translated, it gives CASNTLAGATGELFF.